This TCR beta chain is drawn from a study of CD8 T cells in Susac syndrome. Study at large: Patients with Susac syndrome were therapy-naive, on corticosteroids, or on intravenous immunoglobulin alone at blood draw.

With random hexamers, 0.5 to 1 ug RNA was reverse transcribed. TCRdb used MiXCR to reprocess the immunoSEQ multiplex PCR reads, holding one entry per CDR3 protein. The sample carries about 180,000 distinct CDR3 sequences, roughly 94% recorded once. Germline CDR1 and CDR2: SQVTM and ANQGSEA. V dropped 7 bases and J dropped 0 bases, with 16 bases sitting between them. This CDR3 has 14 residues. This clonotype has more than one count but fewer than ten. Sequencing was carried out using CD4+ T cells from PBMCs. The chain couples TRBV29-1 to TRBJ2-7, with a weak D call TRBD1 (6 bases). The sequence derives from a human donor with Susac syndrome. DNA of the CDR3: TGCAGCGCTACCGGGACACGCACCTCCTACGAGCAGTACTTC. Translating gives CSATGTRTSYEQYF.